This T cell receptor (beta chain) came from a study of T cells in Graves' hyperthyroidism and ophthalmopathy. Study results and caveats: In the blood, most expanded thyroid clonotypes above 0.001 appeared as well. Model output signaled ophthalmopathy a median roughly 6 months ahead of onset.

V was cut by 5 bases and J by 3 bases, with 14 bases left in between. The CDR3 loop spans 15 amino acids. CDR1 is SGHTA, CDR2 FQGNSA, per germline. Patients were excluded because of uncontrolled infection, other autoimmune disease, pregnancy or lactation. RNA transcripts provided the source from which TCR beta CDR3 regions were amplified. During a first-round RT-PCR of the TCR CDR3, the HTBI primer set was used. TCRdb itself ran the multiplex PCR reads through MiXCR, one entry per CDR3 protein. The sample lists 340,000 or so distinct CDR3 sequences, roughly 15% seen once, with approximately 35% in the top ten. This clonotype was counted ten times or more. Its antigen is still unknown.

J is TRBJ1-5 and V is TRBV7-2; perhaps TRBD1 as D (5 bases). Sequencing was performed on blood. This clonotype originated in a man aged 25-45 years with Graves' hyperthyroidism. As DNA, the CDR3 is TGTGCCAGCAGCCAAGAGGGACTTGACAATCAGCCCCAGCATTTT. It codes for CASSQEGLDNQPQHF.